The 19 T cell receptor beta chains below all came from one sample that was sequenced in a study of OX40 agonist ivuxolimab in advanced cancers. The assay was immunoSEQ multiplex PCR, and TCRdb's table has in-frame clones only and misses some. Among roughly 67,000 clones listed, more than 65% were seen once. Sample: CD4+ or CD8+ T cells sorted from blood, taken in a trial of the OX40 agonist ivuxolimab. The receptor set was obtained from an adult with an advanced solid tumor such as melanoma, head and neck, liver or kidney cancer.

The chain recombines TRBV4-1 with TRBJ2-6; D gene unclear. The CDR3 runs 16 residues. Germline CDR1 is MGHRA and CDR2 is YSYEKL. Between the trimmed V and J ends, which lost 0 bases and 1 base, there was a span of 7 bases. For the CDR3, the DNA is TGCGCCAGCAGCCAAGAGGCGGCATCTGGGGCCAACGTCCTGACTTTC. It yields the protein CASSQEAASGANVLTF.

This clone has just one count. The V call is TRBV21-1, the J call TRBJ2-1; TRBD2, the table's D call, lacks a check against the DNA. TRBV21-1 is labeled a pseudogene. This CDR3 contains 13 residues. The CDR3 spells CASWGRAYNEQFF. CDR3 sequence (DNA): TGTGCCAGCTGGGGGAGGGCCTACAATGAGCAGTTCTTC.

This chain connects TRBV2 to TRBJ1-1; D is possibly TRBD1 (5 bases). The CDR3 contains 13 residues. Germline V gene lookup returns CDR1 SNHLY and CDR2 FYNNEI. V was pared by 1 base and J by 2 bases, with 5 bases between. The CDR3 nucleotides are TGTGCCAGCAGTGAAGGGACAAACACTGAAGCTTTCTTT. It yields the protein CASSEGTNTEAFF.

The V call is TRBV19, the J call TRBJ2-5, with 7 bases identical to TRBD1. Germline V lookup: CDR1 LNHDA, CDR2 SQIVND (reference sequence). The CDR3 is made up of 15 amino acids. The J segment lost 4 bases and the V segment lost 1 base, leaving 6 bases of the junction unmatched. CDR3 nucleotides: TGTGCCAGTAGTATAGGCTTACAGGGGCGAGAGACCCAGTACTTC. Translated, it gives CASSIGLQGRETQYF. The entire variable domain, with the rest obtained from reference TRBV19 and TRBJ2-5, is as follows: DGGITQSPKYLFRKEGQNVTLSCEQNLNHDAMYWYRQDPGQGLRLIYYSQIVNDFQKGDIAEGYSVSREKKESFPLTVTSAQKNPTAFYLCASSIGLQGRETQYFGPGTRLLVL.

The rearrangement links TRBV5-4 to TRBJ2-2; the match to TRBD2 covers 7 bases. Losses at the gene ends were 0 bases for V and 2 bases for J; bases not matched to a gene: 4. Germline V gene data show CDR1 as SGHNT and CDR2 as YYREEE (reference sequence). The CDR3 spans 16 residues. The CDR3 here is CASSLGLAENTGELFF. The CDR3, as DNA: TGTGCCAGCAGCTTGGGCCTAGCGGAAAACACCGGGGAGCTGTTTTTT.

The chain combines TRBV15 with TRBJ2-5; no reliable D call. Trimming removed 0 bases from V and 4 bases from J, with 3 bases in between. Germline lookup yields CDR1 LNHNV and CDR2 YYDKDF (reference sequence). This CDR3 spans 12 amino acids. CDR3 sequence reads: CATSRERETQYF. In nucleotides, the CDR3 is TGTGCCACCAGCAGAGAGCGAGAGACCCAGTACTTC.

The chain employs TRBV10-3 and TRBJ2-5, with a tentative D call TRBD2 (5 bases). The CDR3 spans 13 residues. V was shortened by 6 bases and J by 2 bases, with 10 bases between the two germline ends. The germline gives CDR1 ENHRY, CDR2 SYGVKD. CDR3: CAIRRDEQETQYF. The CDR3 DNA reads TGTGCCATCAGACGGGATGAACAAGAGACCCAGTACTTC.

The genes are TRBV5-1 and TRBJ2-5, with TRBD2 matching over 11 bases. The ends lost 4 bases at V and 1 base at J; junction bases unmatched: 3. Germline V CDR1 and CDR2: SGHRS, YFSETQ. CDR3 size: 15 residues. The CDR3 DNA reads TGCGCCAGCAGCCTAGCGGGAGGAGGCCAAGAGACCCAGTACTTC. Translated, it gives CASSLAGGGQETQYF.

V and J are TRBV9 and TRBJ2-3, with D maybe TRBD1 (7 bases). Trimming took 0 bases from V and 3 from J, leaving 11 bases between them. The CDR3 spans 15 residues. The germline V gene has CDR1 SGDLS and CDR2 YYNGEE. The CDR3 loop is CASSVGAGGTDTQYF. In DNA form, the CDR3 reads TGTGCCAGCAGCGTAGGGGCAGGGGGGACAGATACGCAGTATTTT.

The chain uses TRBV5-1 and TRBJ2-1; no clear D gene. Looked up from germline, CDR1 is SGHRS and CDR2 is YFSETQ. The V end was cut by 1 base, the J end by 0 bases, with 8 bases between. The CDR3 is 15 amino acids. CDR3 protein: CASSLSKSSYNEQFF. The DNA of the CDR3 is TGCGCCAGCAGCTTGAGCAAGAGCTCCTACAATGAGCAGTTCTTC.

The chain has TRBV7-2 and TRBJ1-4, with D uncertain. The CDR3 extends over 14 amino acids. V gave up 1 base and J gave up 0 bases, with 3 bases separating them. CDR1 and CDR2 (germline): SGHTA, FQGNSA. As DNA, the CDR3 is TGTGCCAGCAGCTTAGGGACAACTAATGAAAAACTGTTTTTT. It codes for CASSLGTTNEKLFF.

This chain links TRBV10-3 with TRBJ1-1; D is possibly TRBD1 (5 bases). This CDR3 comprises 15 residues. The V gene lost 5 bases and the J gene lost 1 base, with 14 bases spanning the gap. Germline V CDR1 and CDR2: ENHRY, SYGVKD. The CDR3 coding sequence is TGTGCCATCAGTACAAAGGGGCAGGGGAACACTGAAGCTTTCTTT. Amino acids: CAISTKGQGNTEAFF.

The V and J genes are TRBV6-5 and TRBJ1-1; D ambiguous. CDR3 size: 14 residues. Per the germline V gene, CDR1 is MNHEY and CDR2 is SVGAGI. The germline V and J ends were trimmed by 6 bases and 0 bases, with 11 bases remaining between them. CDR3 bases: TGTGCCAGCAGCCGCGCCACCTTGAACACTGAAGCTTTCTTT. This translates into CASSRATLNTEAFF.

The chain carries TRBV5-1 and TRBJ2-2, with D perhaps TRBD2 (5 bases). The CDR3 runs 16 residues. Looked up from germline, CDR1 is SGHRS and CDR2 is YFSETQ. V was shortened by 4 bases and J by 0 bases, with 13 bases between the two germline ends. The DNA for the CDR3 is TGCGCCAGCAGCCTAGGAGGCCCCGCGAACACCGGGGAGCTGTTTTTT. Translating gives CASSLGGPANTGELFF. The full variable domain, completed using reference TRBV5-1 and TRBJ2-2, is KAGVTQTPRYLIKTRGQQVTLSCSPISGHRSVSWYQQTPGQGLQFLFEYFSETQRNKGNFPGRFSGRQFSNSRSEMNVSTLELGDSALYLCASSLGGPANTGELFFGEGSRLTVL.

The CDR3 nucleotides read TGCGCCAGCAGCCAAGGGAATGCAGGGCTAGATACGCAGTATTTT. Translating gives CASSQGNAGLDTQYF. The V call is TRBV4-3, the J call TRBJ2-3; possible D gene TRBD1, 5 bases. The CDR3 runs to 15 residues. Germline CDR1 and CDR2: LGHNA and YSLEER. V was clipped by 1 base and J by 5 bases, with 13 bases between them.

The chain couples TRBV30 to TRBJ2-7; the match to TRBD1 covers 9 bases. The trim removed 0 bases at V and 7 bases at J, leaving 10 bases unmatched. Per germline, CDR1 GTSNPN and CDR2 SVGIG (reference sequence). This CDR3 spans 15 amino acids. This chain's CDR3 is CAWSVEWTGVGEQYF. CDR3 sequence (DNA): TGTGCCTGGAGTGTCGAATGGACAGGGGTTGGGGAGCAGTACTTC.

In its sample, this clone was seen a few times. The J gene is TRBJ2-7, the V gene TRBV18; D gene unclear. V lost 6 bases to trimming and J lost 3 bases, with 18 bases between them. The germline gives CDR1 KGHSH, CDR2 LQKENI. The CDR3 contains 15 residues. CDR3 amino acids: CASSPPQTSNYEQYF. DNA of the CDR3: TGTGCCAGCTCTCCCCCACAGACAAGTAACTACGAGCAGTACTTC.

CDR3 DNA sequence: TGTGCCAGCAGTGAACTAGCGGCCAGCTCCTACGAGCAGTACTTC. It specifies CASSELAASSYEQYF. The chain employs TRBV6-1 and TRBJ2-7; 7 positions agree with TRBD2. V dropped 2 bases and J dropped 0; count of bases not matched to a gene: 4. This CDR3 is built from 15 residues. Germline CDR1 is MNHNS and CDR2 is SASEGT.

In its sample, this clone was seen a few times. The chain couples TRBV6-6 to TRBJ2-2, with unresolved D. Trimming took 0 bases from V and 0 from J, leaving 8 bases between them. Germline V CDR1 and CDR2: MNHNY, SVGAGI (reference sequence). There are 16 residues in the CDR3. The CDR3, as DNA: TGTGCCAGCAGTTACTCGGCACCGGCGAACACCGGGGAGCTGTTTTTT. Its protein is CASSYSAPANTGELFF.